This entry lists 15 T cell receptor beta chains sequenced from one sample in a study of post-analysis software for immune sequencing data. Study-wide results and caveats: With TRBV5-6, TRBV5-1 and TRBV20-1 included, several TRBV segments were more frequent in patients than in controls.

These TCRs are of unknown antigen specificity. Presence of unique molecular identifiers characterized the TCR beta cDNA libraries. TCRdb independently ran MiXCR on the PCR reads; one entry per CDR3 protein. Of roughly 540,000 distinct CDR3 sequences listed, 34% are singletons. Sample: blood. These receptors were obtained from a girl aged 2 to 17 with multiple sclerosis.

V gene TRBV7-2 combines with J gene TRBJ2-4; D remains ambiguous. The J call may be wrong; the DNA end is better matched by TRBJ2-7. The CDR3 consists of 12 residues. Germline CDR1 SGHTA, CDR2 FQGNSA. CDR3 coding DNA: TGTGCCAGCAGCTTAACTCTCGACGAGCAGTACTTC. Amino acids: CASSLTLDEQYF.

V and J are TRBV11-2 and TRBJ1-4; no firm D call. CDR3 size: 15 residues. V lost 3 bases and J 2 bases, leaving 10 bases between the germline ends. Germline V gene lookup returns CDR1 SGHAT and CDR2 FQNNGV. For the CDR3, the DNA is TGTGCCAGCAGCTTCCGAGGAGCTACTAATGAAAAACTGTTTTTT. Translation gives CASSFRGATNEKLFF.

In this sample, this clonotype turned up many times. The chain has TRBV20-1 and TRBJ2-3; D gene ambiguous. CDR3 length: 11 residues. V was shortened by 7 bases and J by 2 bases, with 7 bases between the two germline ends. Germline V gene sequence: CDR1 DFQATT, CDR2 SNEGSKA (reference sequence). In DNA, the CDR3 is TGCAGTGTTACTACCACAGATACGCAGTATTTT. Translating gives CSVTTTDTQYF.

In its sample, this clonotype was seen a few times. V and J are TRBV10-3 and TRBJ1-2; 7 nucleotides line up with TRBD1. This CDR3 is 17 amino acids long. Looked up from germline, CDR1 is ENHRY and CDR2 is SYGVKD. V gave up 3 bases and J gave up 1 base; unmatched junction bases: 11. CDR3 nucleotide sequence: TGTGCCATCAGTGATCCCGCCCGACAGGGAGATAACTATGGCTACACCTTC. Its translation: CAISDPARQGDNYGYTF.

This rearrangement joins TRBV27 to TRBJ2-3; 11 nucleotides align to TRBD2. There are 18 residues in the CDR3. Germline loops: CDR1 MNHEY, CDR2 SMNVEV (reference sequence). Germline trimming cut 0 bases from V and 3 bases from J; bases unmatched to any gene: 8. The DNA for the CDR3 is TGTGCCAGCAGTTTATCGGGGACACTAGCGGGGGTGACAGATACGCAGTATTTT. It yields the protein CASSLSGTLAGVTDTQYF.

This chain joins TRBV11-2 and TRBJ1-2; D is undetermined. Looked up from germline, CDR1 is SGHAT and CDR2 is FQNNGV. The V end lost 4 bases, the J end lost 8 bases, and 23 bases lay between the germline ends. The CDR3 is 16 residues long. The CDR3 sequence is CASSSPNGGVLGGYTF. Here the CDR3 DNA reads TGTGCCAGCAGCTCTCCCAACGGCGGGGTTCTGGGCGGCTACACCTTC. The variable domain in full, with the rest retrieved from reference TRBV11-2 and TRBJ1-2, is EAGVAQSPRYKIIEKRQSVAFWCNPISGHATLYWYQQILGQGPKLLIQFQNNGVVDDSQLPKDRFSAERLKGVDSTLKIQPAKLEDSAVYLCASSSPNGGVLGGYTFGSGTRLTVV.

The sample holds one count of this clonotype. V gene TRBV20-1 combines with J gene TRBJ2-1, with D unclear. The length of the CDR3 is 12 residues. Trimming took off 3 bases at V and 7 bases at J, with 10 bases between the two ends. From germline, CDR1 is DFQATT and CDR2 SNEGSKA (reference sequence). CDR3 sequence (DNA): TGCAGTGCTAGTTGGGCAGCTAATGAGCAGTTCTTC. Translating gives CSASWAANEQFF.

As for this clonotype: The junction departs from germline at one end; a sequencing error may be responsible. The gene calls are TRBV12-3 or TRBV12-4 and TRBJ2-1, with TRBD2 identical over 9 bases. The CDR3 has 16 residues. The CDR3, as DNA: TGTGCCAGCAGTTTAGTAGCGGGGGCCGAAGACAATGGGCAGTTCTTC. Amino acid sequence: CASSLVAGAEDNGQFF.

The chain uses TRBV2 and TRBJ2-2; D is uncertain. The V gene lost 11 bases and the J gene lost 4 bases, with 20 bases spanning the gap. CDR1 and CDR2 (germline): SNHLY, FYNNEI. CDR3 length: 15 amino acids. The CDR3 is CAHKTGPSGTGELFF. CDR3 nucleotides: TGTGCCCACAAGACCGGCCCATCGGGCACCGGGGAGCTGTTTTTT.

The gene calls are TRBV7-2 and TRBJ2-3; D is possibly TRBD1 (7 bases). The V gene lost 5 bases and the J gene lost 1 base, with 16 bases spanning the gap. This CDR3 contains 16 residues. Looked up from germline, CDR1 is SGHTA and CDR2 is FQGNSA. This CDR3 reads CASSLTRRGRTDTQYF. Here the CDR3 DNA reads TGTGCCAGCAGCCTAACCCGGAGGGGGCGCACAGATACGCAGTATTTT.

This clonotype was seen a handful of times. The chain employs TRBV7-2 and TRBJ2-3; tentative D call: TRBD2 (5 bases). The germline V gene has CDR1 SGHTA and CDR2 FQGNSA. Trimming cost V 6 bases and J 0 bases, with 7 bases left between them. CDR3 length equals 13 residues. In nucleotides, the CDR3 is TGTGCCAGCAGGGGAGTGAGCACAGATACGCAGTATTTT. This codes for CASRGVSTDTQYF. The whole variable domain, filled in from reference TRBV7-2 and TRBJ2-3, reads GAGVSQSPSNKVTEKGKDVELRCDPISGHTALYWYRQSLGQGLEFLIYFQGNSAPDKSGLPSDRFSAERTGGSVSTLTIQRTQQEDSAVYLCASRGVSTDTQYFGPGTRLTVL.

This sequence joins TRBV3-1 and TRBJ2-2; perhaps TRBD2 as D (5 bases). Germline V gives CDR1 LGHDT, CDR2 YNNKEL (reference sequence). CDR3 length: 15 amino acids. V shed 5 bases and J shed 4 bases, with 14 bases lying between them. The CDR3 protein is CASSLTGSSTGELFF. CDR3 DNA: TGTGCCAGCAGCTTAACGGGGTCGAGCACCGGGGAGCTGTTTTTT.

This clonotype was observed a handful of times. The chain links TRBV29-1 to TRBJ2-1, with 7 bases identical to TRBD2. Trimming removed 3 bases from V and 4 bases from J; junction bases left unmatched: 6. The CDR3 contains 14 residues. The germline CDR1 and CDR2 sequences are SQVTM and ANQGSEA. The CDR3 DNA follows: TGCAGCGTTGATCGCGGGGGATTATACAATGAGCAGTTCTTC. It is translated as CSVDRGGLYNEQFF.

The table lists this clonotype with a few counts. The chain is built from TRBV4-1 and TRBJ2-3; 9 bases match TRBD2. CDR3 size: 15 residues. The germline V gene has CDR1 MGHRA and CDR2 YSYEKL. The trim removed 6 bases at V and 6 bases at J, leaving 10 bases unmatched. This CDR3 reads CASRPTPAGGDTQYF. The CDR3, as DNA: TGCGCCAGCAGACCTACCCCAGCGGGGGGCGATACGCAGTATTTT.

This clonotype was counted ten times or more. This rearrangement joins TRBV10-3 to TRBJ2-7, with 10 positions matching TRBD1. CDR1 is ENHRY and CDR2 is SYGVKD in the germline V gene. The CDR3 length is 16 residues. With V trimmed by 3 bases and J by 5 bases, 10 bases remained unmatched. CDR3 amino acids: CAISDLSGTGANEQYF. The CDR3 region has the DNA TGTGCCATCAGTGATTTGTCCGGGACAGGGGCTAACGAGCAGTACTTC.